In this sample, the clone carrying this TCR beta chain turned up a few times. Its antigen is currently unknown. This sample is drawn from a study of T-cell reconstitution after alpha-beta-depleted transplantation in children. General study points: One year post-transplant, T-cell counts and diversity were largely derived from T cells produced anew.

V shed 2 bases and J shed 0 bases, with 5 bases lying between them. CDR3 size: 13 residues. Unique molecular identifiers were built into the TCRbeta library. TCRdb reprocessed the PCR reads with MiXCR, giving one entry per CDR3 protein. The table has tens of thousands of distinct CDR3 sequences, 15% to 17% seen once. The sequencing here drew on PBMCs, mostly from graft donor cells, taken 180 days after TCRalphabeta/CD19-depleted stem cell transplant. The sequence derives from a male patient aged 2-15 years who had a stem cell transplant for acute lymphoblastic leukemia, so the T cells may come from the graft donor. The rearrangement uses TRBV12-3 or TRBV12-4 and TRBJ2-7; D gene uncertain. The CDR3 DNA sequence: TGTGCCAGCAGTTTAAGGCGCTCCTACGAGCAGTACTTC. It translates to CASSLRRSYEQYF.